Listed here are 32 T cell receptor beta chains from one sample, sequenced in a study of CD8 T cells in ankylosing spondylitis. Overall study findings and caveats: Ankylosing spondylitis blood appeared to be characterized by a TCR beta motif of about 8 highly homologous variants.

TCRdb recomputed calls from the 5' RACE reads with MiXCR, one row per CDR3 protein. The repertoire holds 750,000 to 850,000 distinct CDR3 sequences, with roughly 10% as singletons. These receptors lack a known antigen. The sample was blood, either unsorted or a sorted T cell fraction (not recorded which). The source of these receptors is a male donor with ankylosing spondylitis.

This sequence joins TRBV20-1 and TRBJ2-4, with 8 nucleotides matching TRBD1. Germline-derived CDR1 and CDR2 are DFQATT and SNEGSKA (reference sequence). The J segment lost 1 base and the V segment lost 2 bases, leaving 1 base of the junction unmatched. The CDR3 runs to 14 residues. The CDR3 DNA sequence: TGCAGTGCTAGACAGGGGGCGGCCAAAAACATTCAGTACTTC. It yields the protein CSARQGAAKNIQYF.

This clonotype has ten or more counts. This chain connects TRBV20-1 to TRBJ2-5; the D is unclear. The germline V gene encodes CDR1 DFQATT and CDR2 SNEGSKA (reference sequence). V lost 4 bases, J lost 1 base, and 10 bases lay in between. The CDR3 has 13 amino acids. CDR3 DNA sequence: TGCAGTGCTATTCTCGATACCCAAGAGACCCAGTACTTC. It yields the protein CSAILDTQETQYF.

This clonotype has more than one count but fewer than ten. The CDR3 here is CSASSGRRSTDTQYF. The CDR3 DNA is TGCAGTGCCAGTAGCGGGAGGAGGAGCACAGATACGCAGTATTTT. The V gene is TRBV20-1, the J gene TRBJ2-3; 10 nucleotides line up with TRBD2. Germline V CDR1 and CDR2: DFQATT, SNEGSKA (reference sequence). Trimming removed 6 bases from V and 0 bases from J; junction bases left unmatched: 6. CDR3 length equals 15 residues.

This clonotype was detected ten times or more. The chain couples TRBV20-1 to TRBJ1-4, with D uncertain. Looked up from germline, CDR1 is DFQATT and CDR2 is SNEGSKA (reference sequence). The CDR3 totals 15 residues. Between the trimmed V and J ends, which lost 0 bases and 0 bases, there was a span of 8 bases. The CDR3 nucleotides are TGCAGTGCTAGAGATAGCACGGCAACTAATGAAAAACTGTTTTTT. It translates to CSARDSTATNEKLFF.

This clonotype was observed at least ten times. V is TRBV14 and J is TRBJ2-5; D could derive from TRBD1 or TRBD2 (6 bases each). This CDR3 has 14 residues. Germline V gene sequence: CDR1 SGHDN, CDR2 FVKESK. Trimming removed 9 bases at V and 4 bases at J, with 18 bases between. The CDR3 DNA reads as TGTGCCAGATCCTCACGTCGGGGGCGAGAGACCCAGTACTTC. Translated: CARSSRRGRETQYF. The variable domain in full, with the rest retrieved from reference TRBV14 and TRBJ2-5, is EAGVTQFPSHSVIEKGQTVTLRCDPISGHDNLYWYRRVMGKEIKFLLHFVKESKQDESGMPNNRFLAERTGGTYSTLKVQPAELEDSGVYFCARSSRRGRETQYFGPGTRLLVL.

This clonotype turned up a few times. This chain uses TRBV7-3 with TRBJ1-1; a weak D match, TRBD1 (6 bases). The CDR3 length is 14 residues. Trimming removed 3 bases at V and 4 bases at J, with 12 bases between. Looked up from germline, CDR1 is SGHTA and CDR2 is FQGTGA. The CDR3 here is CASSFLGAGTEAFF. The DNA for the CDR3 is TGTGCCAGCAGCTTTCTGGGGGCCGGCACTGAAGCTTTCTTT.

This clonotype was counted only a few times. V is TRBV20-1 and J is TRBJ2-1, with D perhaps being TRBD1 or TRBD2 (5 bases each). This CDR3 region has 11 residues. The germline V gene encodes CDR1 DFQATT and CDR2 SNEGSKA (reference sequence). V lost 6 bases, J lost 13 bases, and 16 bases lay in between. CDR3 DNA sequence: TGCAGTGCCCCGTTGAGGGGCGAACAGTTCTTC. Protein: CSAPLRGEQFF.

This clonotype was seen many times. This chain joins TRBV7-3 and TRBJ2-3; D remains unclear. CDR1 SGHTA and CDR2 FQGTGA come from the germline V gene. Trimming removed 5 bases at V and 4 bases at J, with 10 bases between. This CDR3 has 13 residues. The CDR3 spells CASSPSRADTQYF. DNA for the CDR3: TGTGCCAGCAGCCCCTCACGGGCAGATACGCAGTATTTT.

The chain employs TRBV5-1 and TRBJ2-1; 13 bases align to TRBD2. Germline assignment: CDR1 SGHRS and CDR2 YFSETQ. CDR3 length: 15 amino acids. Trimming took 4 bases from V and 9 from J; bases not matched to a gene: 7. CDR3: CASSGGLAGEGEQFF. The CDR3 DNA reads as TGCGCCAGCAGCGGTGGACTAGCGGGGGAAGGTGAGCAGTTCTTC.

The sample holds a few counts of this clonotype. This chain uses TRBV2 with TRBJ2-1; possible D gene TRBD1, 7 bases. From germline, CDR1 is SNHLY and CDR2 FYNNEI. The V end lost 8 bases, the J end lost 3 bases, and 23 bases lay between the germline ends. The CDR3 is 17 amino acids. The CDR3 sequence is CASPRGVAGQVYNEQFF. In DNA form, the CDR3 reads TGTGCCAGCCCGCGGGGAGTGGCTGGACAGGTCTACAATGAGCAGTTCTTC.

This clonotype was observed a single time. This could be a read error, since a much larger clone is one nucleotide away. The chain employs TRBV9 and TRBJ2-1; D gene ambiguous. Germline values: CDR1 SGDLS, CDR2 YYNGEE. The germline V and J ends were trimmed by 0 bases and 1 base, with 8 bases remaining between them. The CDR3 has 15 amino acids. The CDR3 reads CASSVGGASYNEQFF. As DNA, the CDR3 is TGTGCCAGCAGCGTAGGAGGCGCGTCCTACAATGAGCAGTTCTTC.

This clonotype was picked up a small number of times. V gene TRBV7-9 combines with J gene TRBJ2-7; possibly TRBD1 or TRBD2 for D (5 bases each). The CDR3 is made up of 14 amino acids. V was pared by 7 bases and J by 0 bases, with 13 bases between. The germline V gene has CDR1 SEHNR and CDR2 FQNEAQ (reference sequence). CDR3 residues: CASNSGRSSYEQYF. The CDR3 DNA sequence: TGTGCCAGCAACTCGGGACGGAGCTCCTACGAGCAGTACTTC. Looking up the rest from reference TRBV7-9 and TRBJ2-7 gives the full variable domain: DTGVSQNPRHKITKRGQNVTFRCDPISEHNRLYWYRQTLGQGPEFLTYFQNEAQLEKSRLLSDRFSAERPKGSFSTLEIQRTEQGDSAMYLCASNSGRSSYEQYFGPGTRLTVT.

The rearrangement joins TRBV7-2 to TRBJ2-5, with D unresolved. This CDR3 has 15 residues. Germline CDR1 and CDR2: SGHTA and FQGNSA. V lost 5 bases, J lost 0 bases, and 13 bases lay in between. CDR3 sequence: CASSPSILDQETQYF. CDR3 nucleotides: TGTGCCAGCAGCCCGAGTATTCTAGACCAAGAGACCCAGTACTTC. The variable domain in full, completed from reference TRBV7-2 and TRBJ2-5, reads GAGVSQSPSNKVTEKGKDVELRCDPISGHTALYWYRQSLGQGLEFLIYFQGNSAPDKSGLPSDRFSAERTGGSVSTLTIQRTQQEDSAVYLCASSPSILDQETQYFGPGTRLLVL.

This clonotype was counted many times. The V and J genes are TRBV20-1 and TRBJ2-1; D remains ambiguous. In germline, CDR1 is DFQATT, CDR2 SNEGSKA (reference sequence). V lost 6 bases, J lost 4 bases, and 7 bases lay in between. The CDR3 extends over 11 amino acids. CDR3 DNA: TGCAGTGCCCCCGGGTACAATGAGCAGTTCTTC. Protein: CSAPGYNEQFF.

The rearrangement uses TRBV28 and TRBJ2-2, with D unclear. The V and J ends lost 8 bases and 1 base respectively, with 8 bases between them. Per the germline V gene, CDR1 is MDHEN and CDR2 is SYDVKM. The CDR3 has 13 amino acids. For the CDR3, the DNA is TGTGCCAGCCCTGAGGTGAACACCGGGGAGCTGTTTTTT. Protein: CASPEVNTGELFF.

This clonotype was seen only a few times. J is TRBJ1-2 and V is TRBV20-1; maybe TRBD1 (5 bases). The CDR3 runs 13 residues. The V end lost 6 bases, the J end lost 8 bases, and 19 bases lay between the germline ends. Germline V gene data show CDR1 as DFQATT and CDR2 as SNEGSKA (reference sequence). The CDR3 coding sequence is TGCAGTGCAGGGCAGGGTATAAGTTTCGGCTACACCTTC. Amino acid sequence: CSAGQGISFGYTF.

The chain combines TRBV7-2 with TRBJ1-5, with D possibly TRBD1 on 6 matching bases. V gave up 5 bases and J gave up 1 base, with 12 bases separating them. The CDR3 has 15 residues. Germline-derived CDR1 and CDR2 are SGHTA and FQGNSA. In DNA, the CDR3 is TGTGCCAGCAGCCCCCAACAGGGAAGCAATCAGCCCCAGCATTTT. Translated, it gives CASSPQQGSNQPQHF.

The V call is TRBV20-1, the J call TRBJ1-5; D is unclear. V lost 7 bases to trimming and J lost 0 bases, with 13 bases between them. Germline V gene sequence: CDR1 DFQATT, CDR2 SNEGSKA (reference sequence). This CDR3 spans 14 amino acids. The CDR3 region has the DNA TGCAGTGTAAACCGGGCTTATAGCAATCAGCCCCAGCATTTT. This encodes CSVNRAYSNQPQHF.

This sequence joins TRBV9 and TRBJ1-1; a possible D gene is TRBD1 (6 bases). CDR3 size: 16 residues. The V and J ends lost 4 bases and 3 bases respectively, with 19 bases between them. Germline V gene data show CDR1 as SGDLS and CDR2 as YYNGEE. CDR3 region: CASSPGGGRRDTEAFF. The CDR3 nucleotides read TGTGCCAGCAGCCCCGGTGGGGGCCGAAGGGACACTGAAGCTTTCTTT. Full variable domain (missing parts from reference TRBV9 and TRBJ1-1): DSGVTQTPKHLITATGQRVTLRCSPRSGDLSVYWYQQSLDQGLQFLIQYYNGEERAKGNILERFSAQQFPDLHSELNLSSLELGDSALYFCASSPGGGRRDTEAFFGQGTRLTVV.

This chain connects TRBV12-3 or TRBV12-4 to TRBJ2-3; 12 bases agree with TRBD2. This CDR3 spans 17 amino acids. With V trimmed by 7 bases and J by 4 bases, 12 bases remained unmatched. In DNA, the CDR3 is TGTGCCAGCAAGGCCCCAAGACTAGCGGGAGAGGCAGATACGCAGTATTTT. As protein: CASKAPRLAGEADTQYF.

Of note for this clonotype: A single base separates this from a much larger clone, so it may be a read error. Because it lacks the conserved phenylalanine or tryptophan at the end, this CDR3 is likely a read error. CDR3 sequence reads: CASSLFPPPGNEQFI. The CDR3, as DNA: TGTGCCAGCAGCTTATTCCCCCCCCCGGGTAATGAGCAGTTCATC. V is TRBV11-2 and J is TRBJ2-1, with D unclear. CDR1 SGHAT and CDR2 FQNNGV come from the germline V gene. Between the trimmed V and J ends, which lost 2 bases and 7 bases, there was a span of 15 bases. The CDR3 is made up of 15 amino acids.

The CDR3 region has the DNA TGTGCCAGCAGGAAGCAGGGAGGCAATCAGCCCCAGCATTTT. Translation gives CASRKQGGNQPQHF. The genes are TRBV6-1 and TRBJ1-5; TRBD1 might be the D (5 bases). The CDR3 extends over 14 amino acids. CDR1 MNHNS and CDR2 SASEGT come from the germline V gene. With 6 bases removed from V and 2 bases from J, the gap between germline ends came to 11 bases.

The DNA for the CDR3 is TGTGCCAGCAGCTTAGGGTTTGGGCTCAATCAGCCCCAGCATTTT. Translation: CASSLGFGLNQPQHF. This chain uses TRBV7-2 with TRBJ1-5; D is undetermined. V was cut by 1 base and J by 3 bases, with 10 bases left in between. The V gene's germline CDR1 is SGHTA and CDR2 FQGNSA. The CDR3 length is 15 residues.

The chain couples TRBV12-3 or TRBV12-4 to TRBJ2-2, with 10 nucleotides matching TRBD1. This CDR3 spans 16 amino acids. V was pared by 5 bases and J by 6 bases, with 9 bases of the junction left unmatched. In DNA form, the CDR3 reads TGTGCCAGCAGTCTTGCCGGGACAGGGGTTGCCGGGGAGCTGTTTTTT. Its protein product is CASSLAGTGVAGELFF.

The chain carries TRBV20-1 and TRBJ2-1; D ambiguous. The CDR3 runs 15 residues. Between the trimmed V and J ends, which lost 1 base and 0 bases, there was a span of 10 bases. Per the germline V gene, CDR1 is DFQATT and CDR2 is SNEGSKA (reference sequence). The CDR3 DNA reads TGCAGTGCTAGAGGAGCCGCTAGCTCCTACAATGAGCAGTTCTTC. Translated: CSARGAASSYNEQFF.

The rearrangement joins TRBV6-2 or TRBV6-3 to TRBJ2-7, with D maybe TRBD1 (5 bases). Germline-derived CDR1 and CDR2 are MNHEY and SVGEGT. The CDR3 has 16 amino acids. The V end was cut by 0 bases, the J end by 0 bases, with 12 bases between. The CDR3 loop reads CASSYSSRASSYEQYF. For the CDR3, the DNA is TGTGCCAGCAGTTACTCGTCCAGGGCTAGCTCCTACGAGCAGTACTTC.

The V gene is TRBV7-2, the J gene TRBJ1-2; TRBD1 aligns across 10 bases. After removal of 3 bases from V and 5 bases from J, the junction contained 6 bases not matched to a gene. The CDR3 sequence is 15 residues long. The germline gives CDR1 SGHTA, CDR2 FQGNSA. CDR3 bases: TGTGCCAGCAGCTTGACAGGGGGCGTTGGGTATGGCTACACCTTC. The encoded protein is CASSLTGGVGYGYTF. The whole variable domain, remainder taken from reference TRBV7-2 and TRBJ1-2, is GAGVSQSPSNKVTEKGKDVELRCDPISGHTALYWYRQSLGQGLEFLIYFQGNSAPDKSGLPSDRFSAERTGGSVSTLTIQRTQQEDSAVYLCASSLTGGVGYGYTFGSGTRLTVV.

The chain joins TRBV5-6 to TRBJ1-1, with D possibly matching TRBD1 (5 bases). The CDR3 is made up of 16 amino acids. Deletions cut 3 bases from V and 7 bases from J, with 22 bases between. Germline-derived CDR1 and CDR2 are SGHDT and YYEEEE. The CDR3 is CASSSLHIGAGDEAFF. The CDR3, as DNA: TGTGCCAGCAGCTCCCTTCATATCGGGGCGGGCGATGAAGCTTTCTTT.

This clonotype turned up a few times. The CDR3 sequence: CSARDLGFGTEAFF. CDR3 in DNA: TGCAGTGCTAGAGATCTAGGGTTCGGCACTGAAGCTTTCTTT. The chain uses TRBV20-1 and TRBJ1-1; D gene uncertain. The CDR3 has 14 residues. The germline V gene has CDR1 DFQATT and CDR2 SNEGSKA (reference sequence). Trimming stripped 0 bases from V and 4 bases from J, with 12 bases between.

In this sample, this clonotype turned up a few times. The rearrangement links TRBV10-3 to TRBJ1-2, with 7 bases identical to TRBD1. CDR3 size: 17 residues. Losses at the gene ends were 1 base for V and 3 bases for J; bases not matched to a gene: 11. Germline V gene sequence: CDR1 ENHRY, CDR2 SYGVKD. CDR3 in DNA: TGTGCCATCAGTGAGTTTCACAATATCGGGACAGACTATGGCTACACCTTC. Its translation is CAISEFHNIGTDYGYTF.

This chain connects TRBV7-9 to TRBJ1-1, with TRBD1 as a possible D gene (5 bases). The CDR3 is made up of 16 amino acids. Germline assignment: CDR1 SEHNR and CDR2 FQNEAQ (reference sequence). Trimming cost V 5 bases and J 3 bases, with 19 bases left between them. CDR3 sequence reads: CASSRVGGDLHTEAFF. CDR3 coding DNA: TGTGCCAGCAGCCGCGTAGGAGGGGACCTACACACTGAAGCTTTCTTT.

This clonotype was counted a single time. The CDR3 DNA sequence: TGCGCCAGCAGCGAACCGGGACAGGGAGGGCAGACCCAGTACTTC. It codes for CASSEPGQGGQTQYF. V is TRBV5-1 and J is TRBJ2-5; 9 nucleotides match TRBD1. Per the germline V gene, CDR1 is SGHRS and CDR2 is YFSETQ. J was trimmed by 6 bases and V by 4 bases; bases with no gene match: 10. The CDR3 runs 15 residues.